These 25 T cell receptor beta chains originate from one sample sequenced in a study of radiotherapy plus CTLA-4 blockade in lung cancer (dated by TCRdb to between 2018 and 2020). The library was made by the immunoSEQ multiplex PCR assay. TCRdb carries this immuneACCESS record with in-frame sequences only. Its versions omit some clonotypes, under half of them owing to an unresolved V gene in the studies checked, with the rest unexplained. The sample table contains 80,000 to 95,000 clones; only one count was recorded for around four fifths of them. 0.75% to 1% of the sample belongs to the ten largest clones. The material sequenced was peripheral blood, taken from a patient treated with radiotherapy plus ipilimumab. Source of these receptors: a human donor with non-small cell lung cancer who had stable disease on radiotherapy plus ipilimumab.

The rearrangement uses TRBV6-6 and TRBJ1-5, with a weak D call TRBD1 (5 bases). This CDR3 spans 15 amino acids. The V end was cut by 0 bases, the J end by 6 bases, with 12 bases between. Germline CDR1 and CDR2: MNHNY and SVGAGI (reference sequence). The CDR3 region has the DNA TGTGCCAGCAGTTACTCGAAGGGTGGGGCTCAGCCCCAGCATTTT. This translates into CASSYSKGGAQPQHF.

The rearrangement links TRBV25-1 to TRBJ1-5; 7 bases are shared with TRBD1. The germline V gene has CDR1 MGHDK and CDR2 SYGVNS. The CDR3 runs to 13 residues. V dropped 6 bases and J dropped 6; count of bases not matched to a gene: 5. In DNA form, the CDR3 reads TGTGCCAGCAGCAGGGGGACCGGTCAGCCCCAGCATTTT. Its translation: CASSRGTGQPQHF.

V gene TRBV25-1 combines with J gene TRBJ2-7, with 7 bases matching TRBD1. With 3 bases clipped from V and 4 bases from J, the junction kept 18 bases outside the gene matches. This CDR3 comprises 18 residues. Germline CDR1 MGHDK, CDR2 SYGVNS. CDR3 in DNA: TGTGCCAGCAGTGACTACAGGGGAAGCACCGACTTTAATTACGAGCAGTACTTC. It codes for CASSDYRGSTDFNYEQYF.

The DNA for the CDR3 is TGTGCCGCGCGAGCGGGGGCTGGGGTAGAGCAGTTCTTC. This encodes CAARAGAGVEQFF. The V gene is TRBV28, the J gene TRBJ2-1; TRBD2 agrees at 8 bases. From germline, CDR1 is MDHEN and CDR2 SYDVKM. The CDR3 is 13 residues long. J was trimmed by 10 bases and V by 11 bases; bases with no gene match: 13.

This clone was observed a few times. The chain has TRBV15 and TRBJ1-2; possible D gene TRBD1, 5 bases. This CDR3 spans 16 amino acids. CDR1 is LNHNV and CDR2 is YYDKDF in the germline V gene (reference sequence). V shed 3 bases and J shed 3 bases, with 17 bases lying between them. CDR3 sequence reads: CATSRGEGGIDYGYTF. The CDR3, as DNA: TGTGCCACCAGCAGGGGGGAGGGCGGGATTGACTATGGCTACACCTTC.

The chain uses TRBV6-5 and TRBJ1-1; D gene uncertain. V lost 2 bases and J lost 5, with 9 bases in between. The CDR3 covers 13 residues. The germline CDR1 and CDR2 sequences are MNHEY and SVGAGI. Written as DNA, the CDR3 is TGTGCCAGCAGTTACACCCCGGGAACTGAAGCTTTCTTT. It encodes CASSYTPGTEAFF.

The V gene is TRBV28, the J gene TRBJ2-1; tentatively, D is TRBD1 or TRBD2 (5 bases each). The CDR3 consists of 12 residues. Trimming took off 7 bases at V and 7 bases at J, with 11 bases between the two ends. Germline assignment: CDR1 MDHEN and CDR2 SYDVKM. The CDR3 DNA is TGTGCCAGCAAGAGGGGCGGGAATGAGCAGTTCTTC. Residues: CASKRGGNEQFF.

This chain links TRBV5-6 with TRBJ1-6; D remains unclear. Germline V gene sequence: CDR1 SGHDT, CDR2 YYEEEE. Deletions cut 3 bases from V and 6 bases from J, with 10 bases between. CDR3 length: 14 residues. This CDR3 is CASSSGVGNSPLHF. The CDR3 nucleotides are TGTGCCAGCAGCTCTGGGGTGGGTAATTCACCCCTCCACTTT. Filled out from reference TRBV5-6 and TRBJ1-6, the complete variable domain reads DAGVTQSPTHLIKTRGQQVTLRCSPKSGHDTVSWYQQALGQGPQFIFQYYEEEERQRGNFPDRFSGHQFPNYSSELNVNALLLGDSALYLCASSSGVGNSPLHFGNGTRLTVT.

This clone has a handful of counts. Other DNA sequences in the same sample also yield this CDR3. The V and J genes are TRBV28 and TRBJ1-5, with a tentative D call TRBD1 (6 bases). The CDR3 spans 15 residues. The V end lost 3 bases, the J end lost 3 bases, and 12 bases lay between the germline ends. CDR1 MDHEN and CDR2 SYDVKM come from the germline V gene. As DNA, the CDR3 is TGTGCCAGCAGTTTCACAGGGTCCCTCAATCAGCCCCAGCATTTT. It yields the protein CASSFTGSLNQPQHF.

The rearrangement uses TRBV30 and TRBJ1-1; 9 nucleotides line up with TRBD1. V lost 1 base to trimming and J lost 12 bases; unmatched junction nucleotides: 9. The CDR3 consists of 13 residues. Germline CDR1 is GTSNPN and CDR2 is SVGIG (reference sequence). CDR3 in amino acids: CAWSGAQGARTFF. CDR3 sequence (DNA): TGTGCCTGGAGTGGGGCACAGGGGGCGCGAACTTTCTTT.

The chain links TRBV6-5 to TRBJ2-1, with 12 nucleotides matching TRBD1. Germline assignment: CDR1 MNHEY and CDR2 SVGAGI. This CDR3 spans 14 amino acids. V dropped 5 bases and J dropped 7; count of bases not matched to a gene: 3. As DNA, the CDR3 is TGTGCCAGCAGTCGGGACAGGGGGCGAAATGAGCAGTTCTTC. Amino acid sequence: CASSRDRGRNEQFF.

The chain carries TRBV6-5 and TRBJ2-7; D might be TRBD1 (6 bases). Trimming removed 5 bases from V and 1 base from J, with 12 bases in between. Per germline, CDR1 MNHEY and CDR2 SVGAGI. This CDR3 contains 14 residues. As DNA, the CDR3 is TGTGCCAGCAGTACCCAACAGGGTTCCTACGAGCAGTACTTC. Protein: CASSTQQGSYEQYF.

The chain joins TRBV5-1 to TRBJ2-3, with TRBD2 matching over 7 bases. The CDR3 consists of 16 residues. Germline-derived CDR1 and CDR2 are SGHRS and YFSETQ. The V segment lost 0 bases and the J segment 3 bases; nucleotides outside the gene matches: 7. The CDR3 loop is CASSLDLAVGTDTQYF. The CDR3 DNA reads as TGCGCCAGCAGCTTGGATCTAGCGGTTGGTACAGATACGCAGTATTTT. Supplemented by reference TRBV5-1 and TRBJ2-3, the full variable domain reads KAGVTQTPRYLIKTRGQQVTLSCSPISGHRSVSWYQQTPGQGLQFLFEYFSETQRNKGNFPGRFSGRQFSNSRSEMNVSTLELGDSALYLCASSLDLAVGTDTQYFGPGTRLTVL.

The chain links TRBV9 to TRBJ2-4, with D perhaps TRBD1 (6 bases). This CDR3 has 15 amino acids. V dropped 3 bases and J dropped 1 base, with 11 bases sitting between them. CDR1 is SGDLS, CDR2 YYNGEE, per germline. CDR3 nucleotide sequence: TGTGCCAGCAGCGCCCAAACAGGGGCCAAAAACATTCAGTACTTC. As protein: CASSAQTGAKNIQYF. The full variable domain, its missing parts supplied by reference TRBV9 and TRBJ2-4, is DSGVTQTPKHLITATGQRVTLRCSPRSGDLSVYWYQQSLDQGLQFLIQYYNGEERAKGNILERFSAQQFPDLHSELNLSSLELGDSALYFCASSAQTGAKNIQYFGAGTRLSVL.

The rearrangement uses TRBV7-2 and TRBJ1-1; TRBD1 agrees at 9 bases. The J segment lost 1 base and the V segment lost 6 bases, leaving 3 bases of the junction unmatched. Germline V gene data show CDR1 as SGHTA and CDR2 as FQGNSA. The CDR3 has 14 amino acids. The CDR3 DNA follows: TGTGCCAGCAGGGGGGGACAGGGGAACACTGAAGCTTTCTTT. It specifies CASRGGQGNTEAFF.

The chain uses TRBV19 and TRBJ2-5; perhaps TRBD2 as D (6 bases). The germline V gene encodes CDR1 LNHDA and CDR2 SQIVND (reference sequence). V lost 5 bases and J lost 5, with 24 bases in between. There are 17 residues in the CDR3. CDR3 protein: CASSPSSGGGFGETQYF. The CDR3 DNA sequence: TGTGCCAGTAGTCCATCCTCGGGTGGGGGGTTCGGGGAGACCCAGTACTTC.

The V gene is TRBV28, the J gene TRBJ1-1, with D unresolved. Germline V lookup: CDR1 MDHEN, CDR2 SYDVKM. The ends were cut back, 3 bases at V and 0 bases at J, with 8 bases in the middle. CDR3 length: 14 residues. The CDR3 reads CASSLGIMNTEAFF. In DNA form, the CDR3 reads TGTGCCAGCAGTTTGGGGATCATGAACACTGAAGCTTTCTTT.

This clone has only a few counts. The V and J genes are TRBV21-1 and TRBJ1-4. TRBV21-1 is a documented pseudogene. This CDR3 is built from 13 residues. CDR3 sequence: CASSRGPNEKLFF. The CDR3 DNA is TGTGCCAGCAGTAGAGGGCCTAATGAAAAACTGTTTTTT.

The chain links TRBV6-1 to TRBJ1-1; 7 bases line up with TRBD1. CDR1 is MNHNS, CDR2 SASEGT, per germline. V trimming: 6 bases; J trimming: 10 bases; junction bases outside the gene matches: 11. The CDR3 spans 13 residues. CDR3 DNA sequence: TGTGCCAGCAGGGCGGACAGGACGACGCGAGCTTTCTTT. Its translation is CASRADRTTRAFF.

This CDR3 reads CASSGGISGANVLTF. The CDR3 DNA reads as TGTGCCAGCAGTGGAGGGATCTCTGGGGCCAACGTCCTGACTTTC. The chain couples TRBV6-5 to TRBJ2-6; possibly TRBD2 for D (6 bases). The germline V gene has CDR1 MNHEY and CDR2 SVGAGI. CDR3 length equals 15 residues. The germline V and J ends were trimmed by 5 bases and 0 bases, with 8 bases remaining between them.

The chain joins TRBV5-1 to TRBJ2-5; D may be TRBD1 (5 bases). Germline V CDR1 and CDR2: SGHRS, YFSETQ. V was shortened by 2 bases and J by 4 bases, with 12 bases between the two germline ends. The length of the CDR3 is 14 residues. The CDR3 region is CASSFTGTSETQYF. The CDR3 DNA reads TGCGCCAGCAGCTTTACAGGAACATCAGAGACCCAGTACTTC.

The chain links TRBV5-6 to TRBJ1-6; no clear D. Germline V lookup: CDR1 SGHDT, CDR2 YYEEEE. Trimming took 1 base from V and 14 from J, leaving 16 bases between them. This CDR3 comprises 14 residues. The CDR3 spells CASSLMQRSRSLHF. In DNA form, the CDR3 reads TGTGCCAGCAGCTTGATGCAACGCTCTAGGTCCCTCCACTTT.

V usage is TRBV6-1 and J usage is TRBJ1-1; 10 bases line up with TRBD1. CDR3 length: 15 residues. Germline V CDR1 and CDR2: MNHNS, SASEGT. V trimming: 2 bases; J trimming: 6 bases; junction bases outside the gene matches: 6. The CDR3 DNA reads TGTGCCAGCAGTGAACGGGACAGGGGTAGCTCTGAAGCTTTCTTT. Translating it yields CASSERDRGSSEAFF.

The gene calls are TRBV30 and TRBJ2-7, with D possibly TRBD1 on 5 matching bases. The germline V and J ends were trimmed by 3 bases and 4 bases, with 7 bases remaining between them. There are 11 residues in the CDR3. The germline V gene has CDR1 GTSNPN and CDR2 SVGIG (reference sequence). This CDR3 is CAWRTEYEQYF. The CDR3, as DNA: TGTGCCTGGAGGACAGAATACGAGCAGTACTTC.

V gene TRBV19 combines with J gene TRBJ2-7; 13 bases map to TRBD2. V gave up 6 bases and J gave up 4 bases; unmatched junction bases: 6. The CDR3 totals 15 residues. CDR1 and CDR2 (germline): LNHDA, SQIVND (reference sequence). In DNA form, the CDR3 reads TGTGCCAGTAGATCGGGACTAGCGGGGCCTTACGAGCAGTACTTC. Translated: CASRSGLAGPYEQYF.